A selection of T cell receptor beta chains follows, all from one sample in a study of blood T cell repertoires in COVID-19. The repertoire was sequenced with immunoSEQ multiplex PCR; TCRdb's copy has only in-frame clones and lacks some. Of about 66,000 clones in the sample, about 88% were seen once. Material: peripheral blood. The receptors derive from a man aged 65 to 79 with acute or convalescent COVID-19. Both conserved end residues are part of each CDR3. Each record gives: D gene, J gene, clone size, V gene, CDR3 protein, CDR3 DNA. The D gene is left open where the match is weak. Clone size appears in some rows only: once, few, many, or a class for an expanded clone.

>NA|TRBJ1-2|NA|TRBV30
CAWSVRSSSGYTF
TGTGCCTGGAGTGTACGGAGTTCTTCTGGCTACACCTTC
>NA|TRBJ1-5|NA|TRBV6-5
CASRAGPSNQPQHF
TGTGCCAGCAGAGCGGGACCTAGCAATCAGCCCCAGCATTTT
>NA|TRBJ2-2|few|TRBV4-2
CASSQVGGNTGELFF
TGTGCCAGCAGCCAAGTAGGCGGCAACACCGGGGAGCTGTTTTTT
>TRBD1|TRBJ1-1|once|TRBV6-5
CASRSDRTQGAFF
TGTGCCAGCAGATCGGACAGGACTCAGGGGGCTTTCTTT
>NA|TRBJ1-1|NA|TRBV2
CASSREMNTEAFF
TGTGCCAGCAGTCGGGAGATGAACACTGAAGCTTTCTTT
>TRBD2|TRBJ2-5|NA|TRBV28
CASSLWASGNQETQYF
TGTGCCAGCAGTTTATGGGCTAGCGGAAATCAAGAGACCCAGTACTTC
>TRBD2|TRBJ2-1|once|TRBV5-1
CASSKLAGGPGEQFF
TGCGCCAGCAGCAAACTAGCGGGGGGGCCGGGTGAGCAGTTCTTC
>TRBD1|TRBJ1-2|NA|TRBV24-1
CATSGHTRTGLNYGYTF
TGTGCCACCAGTGGCCATACCAGGACAGGATTAAACTATGGCTACACCTTC
>NA|TRBJ2-1|once|TRBV7-2
CASSAGQDSEQFF
TGTGCCAGCAGCGCCGGCCAAGACAGTGAGCAGTTCTTC
>TRBD1|TRBJ1-4|NA|TRBV5-1
CASSFGTGGGGEKLFF
TGCGCCAGCAGCTTCGGGACAGGGGGAGGAGGTGAAAAACTGTTTTTT
>NA|TRBJ2-5|once|TRBV24-1
CATSGGVQETQYF
TGTGCCACCAGTGGGGGGGTCCAAGAGACCCAGTACTTC
>NA|TRBJ1-1|NA|TRBV19
CASSIRAGGGGRTEAFF
TGTGCCAGTAGTATAAGGGCCGGGGGTGGTGGAAGGACTGAAGCTTTCTTT
>NA|TRBJ1-5|NA|TRBV6-5
CASSPGPNQPQHF
TGTGCCAGCAGTCCGGGTCCTAATCAGCCCCAGCATTTT
>NA|TRBJ1-2|NA|TRBV7-8
CASSYMGVGGRANYGYTF
TGTGCCAGCAGCTATATGGGGGTGGGAGGGAGAGCTAACTATGGCTACACCTTC
>NA|TRBJ2-5|NA|TRBV11-2
CASSRLPQETQYF
TGTGCCAGCAGCCGCCTACCTCAAGAGACCCAGTACTTC
>TRBD1|TRBJ2-7|NA|TRBV28
CASSLTDRALSYEQYF
TGTGCCAGCAGTCTAACGGACAGGGCCCTCTCCTACGAGCAGTACTTC
>NA|TRBJ1-4|NA|TRBV30
CAWSTTSGLELFF
TGTGCCTGGAGTACAACTAGCGGGCTGGAACTGTTTTTT
>NA|TRBJ2-5|NA|TRBV18
CASSAAMRFQETQYF
TGTGCCAGCTCAGCGGCCATGCGTTTCCAAGAGACCCAGTACTTC
>TRBD1|TRBJ1-6|NA|TRBV23-1
CASSNLRHRDSYNSPLHF
TGCGCCAGCAGTAACCTTAGGCACCGGGACAGCTATAATTCACCCCTCCACTTT
>NA|TRBJ1-5|NA|TRBV28
CASSTTGYQPQHF
TGTGCCAGCAGTACTACAGGGTATCAGCCCCAGCATTTT
>NA|TRBJ1-1|once|TRBV27
CASSFFPRGRAEAFF
TGTGCCAGCAGTTTTTTTCCACGGGGAAGAGCTGAAGCTTTCTTT
>TRBD1|TRBJ1-3|NA|TRBV5-1
CASSLGQVVDTIYF
TGCGCCAGCAGCTTAGGACAGGTGGTTGACACCATATATTTT
>TRBD2|TRBJ2-7|NA|TRBV11-2
CASSLGSAGIYEQYF
TGTGCCAGCAGCTTAGGGTCAGCGGGAATCTACGAGCAGTACTTC
>NA|TRBJ1-1|NA|TRBV29-1
CSVARDWNTEAFF
TGCAGCGTTGCCCGGGACTGGAACACTGAAGCTTTCTTT
>NA|TRBJ1-2|NA|TRBV21-1
CASSKGLRSRFARNYGYTF
TGTGCCAGCAGCAAGGGTCTACGGTCCAGGTTCGCTCGTAACTATGGCTACACCTTC
>NA|TRBJ1-2|NA|TRBV6-5
CASRSGGGANYGYTF
TGTGCCAGCCGAAGCGGCGGGGGAGCTAACTATGGCTACACCTTC
>NA|TRBJ2-1|NA|TRBV2
CARGQSGTRNNEQFF
TGTGCCAGGGGACAGTCCGGGACTAGGAACAATGAGCAGTTCTTC
>NA|TRBJ2-3|NA|TRBV30
CAWSVLTGSSTDTQYF
TGTGCCTGGAGTGTACTGACAGGCTCTAGCACAGATACGCAGTATTTT
>NA|TRBJ1-1|NA|TRBV21-1
CASSVRQGKYTEAFF
TGTGCCAGCAGCGTCAGACAGGGGAAGTACACTGAAGCTTTCTTT
>TRBD1|TRBJ1-2|NA|TRBV28
CAVQGAAAINYGYTF
TGTGCCGTACAGGGGGCCGCGGCCATTAACTATGGCTACACCTTC
>TRBD1|TRBJ1-4|NA|TRBV5-8
CASSSGQGAKANEKLFF
TGTGCCAGCAGCTCCGGACAGGGGGCGAAAGCTAATGAAAAACTGTTTTTT
>TRBD2|TRBJ2-1|once|TRBV9
CASSAGLANNEQFF
TGTGCCAGCAGCGCGGGACTAGCCAACAATGAGCAGTTCTTC
>NA|TRBJ1-4|NA|TRBV2
CASSRGLPSTNEKLFF
TGTGCCAGCAGCCGGGGGTTACCATCAACTAATGAAAAACTGTTTTTT
>TRBD1|TRBJ1-5|NA|TRBV19
CASSGQGQWNQPQHF
TGTGCCAGTAGTGGACAGGGACAATGGAATCAGCCCCAGCATTTT
>NA|TRBJ2-6|NA|TRBV7-2
CASSLVGRARFSGANVLTF
TGTGCCAGCAGCTTAGTGGGGCGTGCCCGCTTCTCTGGGGCCAACGTCCTGACTTTC
>TRBD1|TRBJ2-7|few|TRBV6-6
CASSSNDRGLNEQYF
TGTGCCAGCAGCTCGAATGACAGGGGGCTGAACGAGCAGTACTTC
>TRBD1|TRBJ1-4|once|TRBV19
CASSRRDRREKLFF
TGTGCCAGTAGTAGGCGGGACAGGCGTGAAAAACTGTTTTTT
>NA|TRBJ1-4|few|TRBV13
CASSLFGGGDEKLFF
TGTGCCAGCAGCTTATTCGGGGGTGGGGATGAAAAACTGTTTTTT
>TRBD1|TRBJ1-1|NA|TRBV14
CASSQERGRFHEAFF
TGTGCCAGCAGCCAAGAGAGGGGGCGCTTCCATGAAGCTTTCTTT
>NA|TRBJ2-3|NA|TRBV28
CASSRLPDTQYF
TGTGCCAGCAGCCGACTCCCAGATACGCAGTATTTT